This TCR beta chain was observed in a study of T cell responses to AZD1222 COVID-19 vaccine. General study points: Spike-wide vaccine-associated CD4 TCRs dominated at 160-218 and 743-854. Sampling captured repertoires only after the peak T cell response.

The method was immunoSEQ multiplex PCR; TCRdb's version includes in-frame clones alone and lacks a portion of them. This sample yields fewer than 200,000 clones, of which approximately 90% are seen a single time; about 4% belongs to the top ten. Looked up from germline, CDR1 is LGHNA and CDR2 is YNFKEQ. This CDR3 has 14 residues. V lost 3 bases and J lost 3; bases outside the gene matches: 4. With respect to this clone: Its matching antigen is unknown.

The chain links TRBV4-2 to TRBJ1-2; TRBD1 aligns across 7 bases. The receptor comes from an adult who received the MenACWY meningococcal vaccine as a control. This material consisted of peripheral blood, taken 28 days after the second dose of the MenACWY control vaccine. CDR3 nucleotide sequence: TGTGCCAGCAGCCAGGCAGGGGGGGACTATGGCTACACCTTC. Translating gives CASSQAGGDYGYTF.